The T cell receptor (beta chain) under discussion was sequenced for a study of blood T cell repertoires in COVID-19. CDR3 size: 16 residues. The V and J ends lost 4 bases and 0 bases respectively, with 10 bases between them. The germline V gene has CDR1 LNHNV and CDR2 YYDKDF (reference sequence). TCRdb keeps only in-frame clones here, not all; method: immunoSEQ multiplex PCR. The profile covers some 140,000 clones, with 91% appearing a single time and roughly 0.54% taken by the ten largest. In its sample, this clone was seen once. V is TRBV15 and J is TRBJ2-6; possible D gene TRBD1, 6 bases. Sequences were obtained from peripheral blood. This receptor was obtained from a man aged 50 or older with acute or convalescent COVID-19. This CDR3 is CATSINRASGANVLTF. The CDR3 DNA follows: TGTGCCACCAGCATAAACAGGGCCTCTGGGGCCAACGTCCTGACTTTC.